This entry is about one TCR beta chain. RNA, at roughly 0.45 to 1 ug, was reverse transcribed with random hexamers. An immunoSEQ multiplex PCR amplified TCR beta CDR3 over 54 Vbeta and 13 Jbeta. TCRdb analysed the immunoSEQ multiplex PCR reads with MiXCR anew, one entry per CDR3 protein. The sample has about 120,000 distinct CDR3 sequences; approximately 90% are singletons. This sample is drawn from a study of CD8 T cells in Susac syndrome. CDR1 and CDR2 from the germline V gene are SQVTM and ANQGSEA. This CDR3 region has 16 residues. Trimming cost V 5 bases and J 5 bases, with 24 bases left between them.

The TCR sequence derives from a human donor in good health. The specimen sequenced was CD8+ T cells from PBMCs. The rearrangement joins TRBV29-1 to TRBJ1-1; no firm D call. The CDR3 spells CSVPSGVGSSGTEAFF. DNA for the CDR3: TGCAGCGTTCCATCCGGGGTGGGGTCATCGGGTACTGAAGCTTTCTTT.